These 25 T cell receptor beta chains originate from one sample sequenced in a study of T cells after somatic rescue of genetic block. The data were produced by immunoSEQ multiplex PCR, yet TCRdb's version contains in-frame clones alone and is incomplete. The profile shows approximately 67,000 clones, 92% of them singletons. Sequenced input: peripheral blood mononuclear cells (PBMCs). The receptors were gathered from a man aged 40-55 years.

V usage is TRBV7-2 and J usage is TRBJ2-3; D call uncertain. This CDR3 region has 11 residues. The germline V gene has CDR1 SGHTA and CDR2 FQGNSA. V was pared by 5 bases and J by 6 bases, with 6 bases between. As DNA, the CDR3 is TGTGCCAGCAGCCAGAGGGATACGCAGTATTTT. It encodes CASSQRDTQYF.

The rearrangement uses TRBV7-9 and TRBJ1-2; no clear D gene. Germline assignment: CDR1 SEHNR and CDR2 FQNEAQ (reference sequence). This CDR3 contains 14 residues. V lost 0 bases and J lost 0, with 5 bases in between. The chain's CDR3 is CASSLASPNYGYTF. The CDR3 DNA reads TGTGCCAGCAGCTTAGCGTCCCCTAACTATGGCTACACCTTC.

The chain couples TRBV2 to TRBJ2-7, with D hard to call. Trimming stripped 3 bases from V and 5 bases from J, with 11 bases between. Germline values: CDR1 SNHLY, CDR2 FYNNEI. The length of the CDR3 is 13 residues. CDR3 sequence (DNA): TGTGCCAGCAGTGAGGAGAAGCTCCACGAGCAGTACTTC. This encodes CASSEEKLHEQYF.

In this sample, this clone turned up a few times. The chain recombines TRBV18 with TRBJ1-5, with a possible D match to TRBD1 (5 bases). V lost 2 bases and J 3 bases, leaving 20 bases between the germline ends. CDR1 is KGHSH, CDR2 LQKENI, per germline. The CDR3 consists of 18 residues. The CDR3 reads CASSPKAGRTGHNQPQHF. The CDR3 region has the DNA TGTGCCAGCTCACCAAAGGCGGGGCGTACAGGCCACAATCAGCCCCAGCATTTT.

CDR3 residues: CASSLAGDYEQYF. The CDR3 DNA follows: TGTGCCAGCAGTCTAGCGGGGGACTACGAGCAGTACTTC. V and J are TRBV28 and TRBJ2-7; 10 nucleotides align to TRBD2. Germline assignment: CDR1 MDHEN and CDR2 SYDVKM. CDR3 length: 13 amino acids. V lost 5 bases, J lost 3 bases, and 1 base stayed unmatched.

The rearrangement joins TRBV28 to TRBJ1-5, with D perhaps TRBD1 (6 bases). Deletions cut 6 bases from V and 6 bases from J, with 18 bases between. The CDR3 consists of 15 residues. Germline assignment: CDR1 MDHEN and CDR2 SYDVKM. CDR3 sequence: CASRRGQLSTQPQHF. DNA for the CDR3: TGTGCCAGCAGACGAGGACAGTTGTCTACTCAGCCCCAGCATTTT.

The rearrangement uses TRBV21-1 and TRBJ2-1; TRBD2, the table's D call, was not compared with the DNA. TRBV21-1 counts as a pseudogene. This CDR3 comprises 17 residues. This CDR3 is CASSKALWRYDYNEQFF. Here the CDR3 DNA reads TGTGCCAGCAGCAAAGCGCTTTGGAGGTACGATTACAATGAGCAGTTCTTC.

V gene TRBV6-5 combines with J gene TRBJ2-1; 9 bases are shared with TRBD2. CDR1 and CDR2 from the germline V gene are MNHEY and SVGAGI. J gave up 5 bases and V 6 bases, and 8 bases lay outside the gene matches. This CDR3 is 15 amino acids long. In nucleotides, the CDR3 is TGTGCCAGCAGACCGACAGCGGGGGGCAACAATGAGCAGTTCTTC. This translates into CASRPTAGGNNEQFF.

The chain carries TRBV15 and TRBJ1-1; D is undetermined. The CDR3 covers 13 residues. Germline-derived CDR1 and CDR2 are LNHNV and YYDKDF (reference sequence). V was shortened by 1 base and J by 3 bases, with 6 bases between the two germline ends. In DNA form, the CDR3 reads TGTGCCACCAGCAGAGGGCGTCACACTGAAGCTTTCTTT. It yields the protein CATSRGRHTEAFF.

The chain employs TRBV5-6 and TRBJ2-1, with 11 bases aligning to TRBD2. This CDR3 is built from 15 residues. The V gene's germline CDR1 is SGHDT and CDR2 YYEEEE. V trimming: 4 bases; J trimming: 5 bases; junction bases outside the gene matches: 5. The CDR3 here is CASSPGTSGDNEQFF. Here the CDR3 DNA reads TGTGCCAGCAGCCCGGGGACTAGCGGAGACAATGAGCAGTTCTTC.

The rearrangement joins TRBV7-7 to TRBJ2-5; 8 bases agree with TRBD2. Germline V gene sequence: CDR1 SSHAT, CDR2 FNYEAQ (reference sequence). V was pared by 5 bases and J by 3 bases, with 5 bases of the junction left unmatched. The CDR3 covers 14 residues. CDR3 coding DNA: TGTGCCAGCAGCCCCGGGACTAGAGAAGAGACCCAGTACTTC. Its protein product is CASSPGTREETQYF. Together with reference TRBV7-7 and TRBJ2-5, the CDR3 gives the full variable domain: GAGVSQSPRYKVTKRGQDVTLRCDPISSHATLYWYQQALGQGPEFLTYFNYEAQPDKSGLPSDRFSAERPEGSISTLTIQRTEQRDSAMYRCASSPGTREETQYFGPGTRLLVL.

The chain carries TRBV2 and TRBJ2-1, with D tentatively TRBD1 (6 bases). The CDR3 is 14 residues long. Trimming removed 6 bases from V and 7 bases from J, with 16 bases in between. Germline CDR1 is SNHLY and CDR2 is FYNNEI. The CDR3 is CASSRQGSWNEQFF. The CDR3, as DNA: TGTGCCAGCAGCCGTCAGGGGTCTTGGAATGAGCAGTTCTTC.

The chain uses TRBV6-5 and TRBJ2-7; tentative D call: TRBD1 (5 bases). CDR1 is MNHEY, CDR2 SVGAGI, per germline. The CDR3 is 13 residues long. The germline V and J ends were trimmed by 7 bases and 3 bases, with 13 bases remaining between them. The CDR3 nucleotides read TGTGCCAGCATTAGGAAGGGGCACTACGAGCAGTACTTC. Translated: CASIRKGHYEQYF.

The chain carries TRBV5-4 and TRBJ1-6, with D possibly matching TRBD1 (5 bases). Germline-derived CDR1 and CDR2 are SGHNT and YYREEE (reference sequence). The ends were cut back, 0 bases at V and 5 bases at J, with 9 bases in the middle. The CDR3 is 15 residues long. The CDR3 region has the DNA TGTGCCAGCAGCTTGGTTCCAGGGAATAATTCACCCCTCCACTTT. It translates to CASSLVPGNNSPLHF.

The chain combines TRBV5-1 with TRBJ2-1, with TRBD1 as a possible D gene (6 bases). CDR1 is SGHRS, CDR2 YFSETQ, per germline. This CDR3 is 16 amino acids long. The V end was cut by 1 base, the J end by 4 bases, with 15 bases between. This CDR3 reads CASSLLSGTTYNEQFF. The DNA of the CDR3 is TGCGCCAGCAGCTTGCTTTCCGGGACAACATACAATGAGCAGTTCTTC.

The CDR3 sequence: CASSRTGGSVGELFF. The CDR3 bases are TGTGCCAGCAGCAGAACGGGGGGTTCGGTCGGGGAGCTGTTTTTT. The chain couples TRBV11-2 to TRBJ2-2, with 7 bases fitting TRBD2. After removal of 5 bases from V and 7 bases from J, the junction contained 10 bases not matched to a gene. This CDR3 is built from 15 residues. Germline V gene lookup returns CDR1 SGHAT and CDR2 FQNNGV. The variable domain in full, with the rest retrieved from reference TRBV11-2 and TRBJ2-2, is EAGVAQSPRYKIIEKRQSVAFWCNPISGHATLYWYQQILGQGPKLLIQFQNNGVVDDSQLPKDRFSAERLKGVDSTLKIQPAKLEDSAVYLCASSRTGGSVGELFFGEGSRLTVL.

The gene calls are TRBV5-4 and TRBJ1-4; 9 bases line up with TRBD1. Germline V lookup: CDR1 SGHNT, CDR2 YYREEE (reference sequence). This CDR3 has 16 residues. Trimming cost V 1 base and J 0 bases; bases outside gene matches: 1. The CDR3 sequence: CASSLRQGATNEKLFF. In DNA, the CDR3 is TGTGCCAGCAGCTTGAGACAGGGGGCAACTAATGAAAAACTGTTTTTT.

This clone was seen only a few times. The chain is built from TRBV9 and TRBJ2-1; no clear D. Per germline, CDR1 SGDLS and CDR2 YYNGEE. With 3 bases removed from V and 5 bases from J, the gap between germline ends came to 12 bases. CDR3 size: 14 residues. CDR3 coding DNA: TGTGCCAGCAGCGCAGGTGGACGAGACAATGAGCAGTTCTTC. Translating gives CASSAGGRDNEQFF.

The chain uses TRBV7-2 and TRBJ2-1; tentative D call: TRBD2 (5 bases). Germline V gene sequence: CDR1 SGHTA, CDR2 FQGNSA. With 4 bases removed from V and 8 bases from J, the gap between germline ends came to 18 bases. This CDR3 is built from 15 residues. The CDR3 loop reads CASSSERFGVYEQFF. The CDR3 coding sequence is TGTGCCAGCAGCTCGGAAAGGTTCGGGGTCTATGAGCAGTTCTTC.

This rearrangement joins TRBV7-3 to TRBJ2-2; the D gene could be TRBD1 or TRBD2 (5 bases each). The germline gives CDR1 SGHTA, CDR2 FQGTGA. This CDR3 is built from 15 residues. Between the trimmed V and J ends, which lost 3 bases and 1 base, there was a span of 9 bases. The DNA of the CDR3 is TGTGCCAGCAGCTTTGGGACGGAGAACACCGGGGAGCTGTTTTTT. It specifies CASSFGTENTGELFF.

J is TRBJ2-7 and V is TRBV2; the match to TRBD2 covers 13 bases. J was trimmed by 4 bases and V by 6 bases; bases with no gene match: 6. The germline V gene has CDR1 SNHLY and CDR2 FYNNEI. The CDR3 is 15 residues long. The CDR3 DNA sequence: TGTGCCAGCAGAGGAGAGGGACTAGCGGGGTACGAGCAGTACTTC. Translating it yields CASRGEGLAGYEQYF.

This clone was found once. This chain joins TRBV6-4 and TRBJ2-1; D not certain. CDR1 and CDR2 (germline): MRHNA, SNTAGT. V was cut by 5 bases and J by 0 bases, with 14 bases left in between. This CDR3 comprises 16 residues. The CDR3 region has the DNA TGTGCCAGCAGTCTAAACAGCTTAGGCTCCTACAATGAGCAGTTCTTC. Translated: CASSLNSLGSYNEQFF.

This sequence joins TRBV28 and TRBJ2-7; TRBD1 matches 8 bases. The CDR3 spans 14 residues. Trimming took 5 bases from V and 5 from J; bases not matched to a gene: 8. CDR1 is MDHEN, CDR2 SYDVKM, per germline. Here the CDR3 DNA reads TGTGCCAGCAGTACACAGGGGGGTGTCCACGAGCAGTACTTC. Translated: CASSTQGGVHEQYF. Full variable domain (outside the CDR3, taken from reference TRBV28 and TRBJ2-7): DVKVTQSSRYLVKRTGEKVFLECVQDMDHENMFWYRQDPGLGLRLIYFSYDVKMKEKGDIPEGYSVSREKKERFSLILESASTNQTSMYLCASSTQGGVHEQYFGPGTRLTVT.

This chain joins TRBV21-1 and TRBJ2-7. TRBV21-1 is an annotated pseudogene. This CDR3 has 20 residues. The chain's CDR3 is CASSKSNAGKEDGEDYEQYF. In nucleotides, the CDR3 is TGTGCCAGCAGCAAAAGTAACGCAGGGAAGGAGGACGGGGAAGATTACGAGCAGTACTTC.

The V gene is TRBV7-2, the J gene TRBJ2-7; no clear D gene. The V and J ends lost 5 bases and 3 bases respectively, with 5 bases between them. This CDR3 contains 11 residues. The germline gives CDR1 SGHTA, CDR2 FQGNSA. In nucleotides, the CDR3 is TGTGCCAGCAGCCACGGCTACGAGCAGTACTTC. This encodes CASSHGYEQYF. The variable domain in full, completed from reference TRBV7-2 and TRBJ2-7, reads GAGVSQSPSNKVTEKGKDVELRCDPISGHTALYWYRQSLGQGLEFLIYFQGNSAPDKSGLPSDRFSAERTGGSVSTLTIQRTQQEDSAVYLCASSHGYEQYFGPGTRLTVT.